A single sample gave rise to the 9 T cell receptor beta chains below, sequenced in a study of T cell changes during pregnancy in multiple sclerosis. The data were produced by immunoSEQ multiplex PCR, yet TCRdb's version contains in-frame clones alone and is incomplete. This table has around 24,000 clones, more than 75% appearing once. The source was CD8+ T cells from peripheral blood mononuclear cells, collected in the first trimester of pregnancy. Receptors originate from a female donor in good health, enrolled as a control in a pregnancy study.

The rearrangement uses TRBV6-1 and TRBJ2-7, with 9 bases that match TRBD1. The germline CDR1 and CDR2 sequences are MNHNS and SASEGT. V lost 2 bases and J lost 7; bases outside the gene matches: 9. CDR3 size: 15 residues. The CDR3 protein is CASSEKGQGGQEQYF. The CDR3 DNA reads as TGTGCCAGCAGTGAAAAGGGACAGGGAGGGCAAGAGCAGTACTTC.

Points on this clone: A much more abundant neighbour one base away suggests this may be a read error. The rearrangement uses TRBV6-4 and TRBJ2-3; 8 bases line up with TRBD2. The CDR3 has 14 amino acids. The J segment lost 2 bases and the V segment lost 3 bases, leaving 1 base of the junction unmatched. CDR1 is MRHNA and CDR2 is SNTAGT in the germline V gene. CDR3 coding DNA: TGTGCCAGCAGTGAGCGGGGGGACACAGATACGCAGTATTTT. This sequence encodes CASSERGDTDTQYF.

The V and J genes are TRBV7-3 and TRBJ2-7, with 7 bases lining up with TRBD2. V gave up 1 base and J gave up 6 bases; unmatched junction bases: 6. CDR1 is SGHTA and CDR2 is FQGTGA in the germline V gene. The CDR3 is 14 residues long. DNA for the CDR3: TGTGCCAGCAGCTTAAACCCGAAGCGGGGCGAGCAGTACTTC. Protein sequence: CASSLNPKRGEQYF.

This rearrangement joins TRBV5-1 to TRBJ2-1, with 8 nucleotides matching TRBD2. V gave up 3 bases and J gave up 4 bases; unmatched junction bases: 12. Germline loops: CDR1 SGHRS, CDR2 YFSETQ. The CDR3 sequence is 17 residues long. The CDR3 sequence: CASSWESGSFLYNEQFF. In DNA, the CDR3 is TGCGCCAGCAGCTGGGAAAGCGGGAGCTTTCTATACAATGAGCAGTTCTTC.

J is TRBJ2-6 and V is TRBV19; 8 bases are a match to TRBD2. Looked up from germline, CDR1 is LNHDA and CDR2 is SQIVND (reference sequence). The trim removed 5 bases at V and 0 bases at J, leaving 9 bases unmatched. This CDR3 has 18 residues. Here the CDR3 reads CASSLRAGEASGANVLTF. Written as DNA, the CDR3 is TGTGCCAGTAGTCTTAGAGCGGGAGAAGCCTCTGGGGCCAACGTCCTGACTTTC.

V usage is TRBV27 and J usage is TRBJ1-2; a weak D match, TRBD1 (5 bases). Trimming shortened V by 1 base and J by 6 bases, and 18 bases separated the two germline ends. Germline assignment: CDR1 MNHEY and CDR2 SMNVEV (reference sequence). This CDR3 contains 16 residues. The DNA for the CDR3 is TGTGCCAGCAGTTTATATATGCATGGGGGAGGGGATGGCTACACCTTC. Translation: CASSLYMHGGGDGYTF.

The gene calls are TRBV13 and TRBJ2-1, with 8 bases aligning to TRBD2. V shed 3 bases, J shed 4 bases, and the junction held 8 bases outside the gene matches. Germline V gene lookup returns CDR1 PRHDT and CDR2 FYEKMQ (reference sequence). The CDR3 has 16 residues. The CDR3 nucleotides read TGTGCCAGCAGCTTCTCGCGGGGGGCTGAATACAATGAGCAGTTCTTC. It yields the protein CASSFSRGAEYNEQFF.

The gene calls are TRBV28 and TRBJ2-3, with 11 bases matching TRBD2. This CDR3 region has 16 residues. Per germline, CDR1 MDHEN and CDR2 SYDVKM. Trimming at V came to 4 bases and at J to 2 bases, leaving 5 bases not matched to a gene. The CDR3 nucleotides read TGTGCCAGCAGTTCGATAGCGGGAGGGAACACAGATACGCAGTATTTT. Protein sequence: CASSSIAGGNTDTQYF. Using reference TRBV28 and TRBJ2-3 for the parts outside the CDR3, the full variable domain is DVKVTQSSRYLVKRTGEKVFLECVQDMDHENMFWYRQDPGLGLRLIYFSYDVKMKEKGDIPEGYSVSREKKERFSLILESASTNQTSMYLCASSSIAGGNTDTQYFGPGTRLTVL.

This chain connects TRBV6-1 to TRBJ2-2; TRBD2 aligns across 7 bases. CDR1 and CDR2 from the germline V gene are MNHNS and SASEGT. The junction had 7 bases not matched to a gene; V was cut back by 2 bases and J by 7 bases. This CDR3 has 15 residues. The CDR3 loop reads CASSESAGDSGELFF. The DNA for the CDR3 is TGTGCCAGCAGTGAATCCGCGGGGGATAGCGGGGAGCTGTTTTTT.